This section outlines one T cell receptor (beta chain) sequence together with its context. Its specificity is unknown. The germline V gene has CDR1 MNHEY and CDR2 SVGAGI. V lost 1 base to trimming and J lost 8 bases, with 11 bases between them. The CDR3 consists of 13 residues. PCR involved 60 Vbeta and 13 Jbeta primers. Assay used: immunoSEQ multiplex PCR; TCRdb lists only in-frame clones, some missing. The table includes 90,000 to 100,000 clones, around 84% detected once. The data originate from a study of cytomegalovirus exposure and HLA in healthy donors. General observations from the study: A later analysis found most CMV-associated TCR beta chains apparently HLA-restricted. Reported performance of the classifier showed diagnosis of cytomegalovirus status with high specificity and sensitivity. The sole available immune exposure information was CMV serostatus.

The receptor was derived from a man aged 18 to 29 in good health and CMV-seronegative. What was sequenced was PBMCs. The J gene is TRBJ1-1, the V gene TRBV6-5; D gene uncertain. The CDR3 bases are TGTGCCAGCAGTTACTGGTTGAGGTCCGAAGCTTTCTTT. It yields the protein CASSYWLRSEAFF.